Described below is a single TCR beta chain sequence and its context. Compared with germline, one end of the junction differs, possibly owing to a read error. Profiled with immunoSEQ multiplex PCR; TCRdb holds only in-frame clones, not every one. The sample has about 180,000 clones; just over 85% are singletons. The data belong to a study of T cell responses to AZD1222 COVID-19 vaccine. The CDR3 length is 12 residues. Germline V CDR1 and CDR2: MGHRA, YSYEKL. Sequenced here: peripheral blood, sampled on day 0 of AZD1222 vaccination. The chain joins TRBV4-1 to TRBJ2-1; TRBD1 matches at 7 bases. This TCR was sampled from an adult in good health. The CDR3 DNA reads TGCGCCAGCAGCTATAGGGGGCAGGGGCCGCTCTTC. Translated: CASSYRGQGPLF.